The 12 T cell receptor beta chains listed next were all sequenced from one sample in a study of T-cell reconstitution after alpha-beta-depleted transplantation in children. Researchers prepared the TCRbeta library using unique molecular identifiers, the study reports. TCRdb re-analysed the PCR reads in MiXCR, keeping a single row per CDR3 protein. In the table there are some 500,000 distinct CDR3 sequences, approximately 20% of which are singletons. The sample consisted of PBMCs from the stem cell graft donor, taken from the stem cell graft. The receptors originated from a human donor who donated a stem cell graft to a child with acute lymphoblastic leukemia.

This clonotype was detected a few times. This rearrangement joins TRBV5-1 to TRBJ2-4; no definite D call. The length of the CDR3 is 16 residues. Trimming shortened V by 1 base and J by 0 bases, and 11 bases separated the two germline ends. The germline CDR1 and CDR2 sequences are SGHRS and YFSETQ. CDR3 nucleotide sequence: TGCGCCAGCAGCTTGTCAGGCCGGGTAGCCAAAAACATTCAGTACTTC. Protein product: CASSLSGRVAKNIQYF.

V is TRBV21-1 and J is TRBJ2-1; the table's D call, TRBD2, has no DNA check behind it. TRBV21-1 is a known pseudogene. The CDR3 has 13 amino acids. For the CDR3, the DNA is TGTGCCAGCAGCAAACTAGAGTCCGATGAGCAGTTCTTC. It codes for CASSKLESDEQFF.

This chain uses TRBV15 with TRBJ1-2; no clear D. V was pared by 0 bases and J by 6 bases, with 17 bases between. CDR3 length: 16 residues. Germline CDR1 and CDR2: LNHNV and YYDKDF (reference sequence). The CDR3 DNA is TGTGCCACCAGCAGAGATGTAACCGTAAAGGACCATGGCTACACCTTC. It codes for CATSRDVTVKDHGYTF.

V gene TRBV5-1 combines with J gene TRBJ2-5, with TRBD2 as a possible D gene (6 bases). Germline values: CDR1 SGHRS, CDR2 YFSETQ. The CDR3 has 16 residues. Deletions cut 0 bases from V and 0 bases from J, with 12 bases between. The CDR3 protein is CASSLGLERNQETQYF. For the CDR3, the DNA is TGCGCCAGCAGCTTGGGACTAGAGCGCAACCAAGAGACCCAGTACTTC.

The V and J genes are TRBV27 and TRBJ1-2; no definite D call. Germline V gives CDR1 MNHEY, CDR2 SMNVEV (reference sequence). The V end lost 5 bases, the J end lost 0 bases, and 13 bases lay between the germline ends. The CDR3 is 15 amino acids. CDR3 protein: CASSPWTGANYGYTF. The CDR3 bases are TGTGCCAGCAGTCCATGGACGGGAGCTAACTATGGCTACACCTTC.

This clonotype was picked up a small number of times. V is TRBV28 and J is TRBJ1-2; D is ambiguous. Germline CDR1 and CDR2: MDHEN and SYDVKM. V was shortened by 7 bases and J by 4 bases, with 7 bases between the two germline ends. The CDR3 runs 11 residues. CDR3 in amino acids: CASTSVYGYTF. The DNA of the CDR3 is TGTGCCAGCACCTCAGTCTATGGCTACACCTTC.

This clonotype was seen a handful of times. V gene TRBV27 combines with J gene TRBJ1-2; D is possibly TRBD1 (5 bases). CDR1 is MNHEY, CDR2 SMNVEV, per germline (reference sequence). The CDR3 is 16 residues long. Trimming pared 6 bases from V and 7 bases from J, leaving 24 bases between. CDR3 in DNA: TGTGCCAGCAGCTGGGGACCGGAAGGCCCCCTTGCTGGCTACACCTTC. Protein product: CASSWGPEGPLAGYTF.

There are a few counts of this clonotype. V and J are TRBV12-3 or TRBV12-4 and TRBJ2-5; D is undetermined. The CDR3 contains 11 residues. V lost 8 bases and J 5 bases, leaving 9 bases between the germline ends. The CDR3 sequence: CASRLRETQYF. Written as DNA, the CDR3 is TGTGCCAGCCGATTGAGGGAGACCCAGTACTTC.

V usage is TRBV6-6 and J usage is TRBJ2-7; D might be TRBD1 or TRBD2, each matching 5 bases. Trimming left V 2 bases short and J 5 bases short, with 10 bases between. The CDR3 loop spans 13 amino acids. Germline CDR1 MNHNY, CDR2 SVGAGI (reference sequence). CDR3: CASSYKGTHEQYF. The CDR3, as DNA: TGTGCCAGCAGTTACAAGGGGACCCACGAGCAGTACTTC.

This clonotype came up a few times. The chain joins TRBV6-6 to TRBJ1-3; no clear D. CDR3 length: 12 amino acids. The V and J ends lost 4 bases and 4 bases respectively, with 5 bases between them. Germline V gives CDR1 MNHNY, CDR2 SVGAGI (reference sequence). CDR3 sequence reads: CASSFPGNTIYF. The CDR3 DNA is TGTGCCAGCAGTTTTCCGGGAAACACCATATATTTT.

This chain's CDR3 is CASSQDLLEFTDTQYF. CDR3 DNA: TGTGCCAGCAGCCAAGATCTACTAGAGTTTACAGATACGCAGTATTTT. V usage is TRBV3-1 and J usage is TRBJ2-3; a weak D match, TRBD2 (5 bases). Between the trimmed V and J ends, which lost 0 bases and 3 bases, there was a span of 13 bases. The CDR3 is 16 residues long. The germline V gene encodes CDR1 LGHDT and CDR2 YNNKEL (reference sequence).

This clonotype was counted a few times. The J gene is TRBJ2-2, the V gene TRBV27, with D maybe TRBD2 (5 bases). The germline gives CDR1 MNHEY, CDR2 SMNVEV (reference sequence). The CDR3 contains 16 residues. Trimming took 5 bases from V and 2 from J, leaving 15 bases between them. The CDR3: CASSPLAQVNTGELFF. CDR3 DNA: TGTGCCAGCAGTCCCCTAGCTCAAGTCAACACCGGGGAGCTGTTTTTT.